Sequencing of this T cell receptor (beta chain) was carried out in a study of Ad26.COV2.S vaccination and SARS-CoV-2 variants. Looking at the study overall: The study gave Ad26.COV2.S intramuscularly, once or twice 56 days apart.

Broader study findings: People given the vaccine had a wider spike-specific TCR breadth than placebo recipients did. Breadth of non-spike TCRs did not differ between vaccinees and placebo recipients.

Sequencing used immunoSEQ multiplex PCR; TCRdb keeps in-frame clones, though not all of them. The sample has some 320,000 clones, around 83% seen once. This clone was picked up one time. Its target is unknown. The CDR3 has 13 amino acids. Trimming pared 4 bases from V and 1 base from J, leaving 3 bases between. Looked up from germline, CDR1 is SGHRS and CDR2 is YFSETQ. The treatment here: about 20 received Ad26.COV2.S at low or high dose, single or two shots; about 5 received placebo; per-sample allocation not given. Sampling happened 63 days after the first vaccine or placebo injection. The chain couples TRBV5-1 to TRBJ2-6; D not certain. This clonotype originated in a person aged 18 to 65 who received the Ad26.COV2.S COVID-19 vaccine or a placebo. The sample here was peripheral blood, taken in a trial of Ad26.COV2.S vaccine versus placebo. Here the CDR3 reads CASSESGANVLTF. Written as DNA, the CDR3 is TGCGCCAGCAGCGAATCTGGGGCCAACGTCCTGACTTTC.